This T cell receptor (beta chain) was sequenced in a study of blood T cells in healthy people across ages. This clonotype appeared a few times. This CDR3 is built from 16 residues. Germline V gene data show CDR1 as SGDLS and CDR2 as YYNGEE. Trimming cost V 4 bases and J 4 bases; bases outside gene matches: 11. A J-beta primer mix and a sample-barcoded 5' primer were used in a second PCR of about 7 to 12 cycles. TCRdb reprocessed the 5' RACE reads with MiXCR, giving one entry per CDR3 protein. The table records 550,000 to 800,000 distinct CDR3 sequences, approximately 31% of them present only once. Sequences were obtained from blood. The source of this sequence is a woman of 80 years or more in good health. The chain links TRBV9 to TRBJ2-3; 8 positions match TRBD2. CDR3 nucleotide sequence: TGTGCCAGCAGCCAGACGGGGGGGGGCAGCCCAGATACGCAGTATTTT. It translates to CASSQTGGGSPDTQYF.